A single sample gave rise to the 10 T cell receptor beta chains below, sequenced in a study of OX40 agonist ivuxolimab in advanced cancers. Profiled with immunoSEQ multiplex PCR; TCRdb holds only in-frame clones, not every one. The repertoire holds about 81,000 clones, with under 90% as singletons. The sequencing here drew on CD4+ or CD8+ T cells sorted from blood, taken in a trial of the OX40 agonist ivuxolimab. These receptors were taken from an adult with an advanced solid tumor such as melanoma, head and neck, liver or kidney cancer.

The chain links TRBV28 to TRBJ1-2; tentatively, D is TRBD1 (6 bases). The V gene's germline CDR1 is MDHEN and CDR2 SYDVKM. The CDR3 has 12 amino acids. Trimming took off 8 bases at V and 2 bases at J, with 9 bases between the two ends. CDR3 coding DNA: TGTGCCAGCGCGCAGGGGAACTATGGCTACACCTTC. Translation gives CASAQGNYGYTF.

This clone came up once. The gene calls are TRBV10-3 and TRBJ2-3, with TRBD2 identical over 12 bases. Looked up from germline, CDR1 is ENHRY and CDR2 is SYGVKD. V lost 4 bases, J lost 0 bases, and 5 bases stayed unmatched. The length of the CDR3 is 17 residues. The CDR3 is CAISGRTSGASTDTQYF. DNA of the CDR3: TGTGCCATCAGTGGTCGGACTAGCGGGGCGAGCACAGATACGCAGTATTTT.

The chain uses TRBV4-2 and TRBJ2-1, with D possibly being TRBD1 or TRBD2 (5 bases each). CDR1 and CDR2 from the germline V gene are LGHNA and YNFKEQ. This CDR3 region has 15 residues. V gave up 6 bases and J gave up 4 bases, with 16 bases separating them. CDR3 sequence reads: CASRRDYGGYNEQFF. The DNA of the CDR3 is TGTGCCAGCAGACGAGACTATGGGGGATACAATGAGCAGTTCTTC.

The rearrangement links TRBV9 to TRBJ2-3; D is uncertain. V was pared by 0 bases and J by 2 bases, with 19 bases between. The CDR3 totals 18 residues. Germline V gene data show CDR1 as SGDLS and CDR2 as YYNGEE. The CDR3 spells CASSVEAPAVPLTDTQYF. The CDR3 DNA reads TGTGCCAGCAGCGTAGAAGCGCCGGCGGTCCCTCTCACAGATACGCAGTATTTT.

The rearrangement links TRBV5-1 to TRBJ2-7; 9 bases line up with TRBD1. CDR3 length equals 12 residues. Germline V gene lookup returns CDR1 SGHRS and CDR2 YFSETQ. This CDR3 reads CASSPGTGIPRV. CDR3 coding DNA: TGCGCCAGCAGCCCAGGGACAGGGATCCCCCGGGTC.

This clone turned up a few times. This sequence joins TRBV18 and TRBJ1-6, with TRBD1 matching 7 bases. V was clipped by 3 bases and J by 7 bases; unmatched bases: 3. This CDR3 spans 14 amino acids. CDR1 is KGHSH and CDR2 is LQKENI in the germline V gene. CDR3 region: CASSPSGQNSPLHF. The CDR3 region has the DNA TGTGCCAGCTCACCCTCGGGACAGAATTCACCCCTCCACTTT.

The chain uses TRBV20-1 and TRBJ1-1, with D uncertain. V was cut by 0 bases and J by 10 bases, with 6 bases left in between. The length of the CDR3 is 10 residues. Germline-derived CDR1 and CDR2 are DFQATT and SNEGSKA (reference sequence). The CDR3 reads CSARDIGAFF. The CDR3, as DNA: TGCAGTGCTAGAGATATAGGAGCTTTCTTT.

The chain couples TRBV29-1 to TRBJ2-6; D not resolved. Germline values: CDR1 SQVTM, CDR2 ANQGSEA. Trimming took off 6 bases at V and 0 bases at J, with 6 bases between the two ends. The CDR3 covers 13 residues. As DNA, the CDR3 is TGCAGCGTAGGGTTCTCTGGGGCCAACGTCCTGACTTTC. Translating gives CSVGFSGANVLTF.

The J gene is TRBJ1-5, the V gene TRBV25-1, with TRBD1 identical over 12 bases. The germline V gene has CDR1 MGHDK and CDR2 SYGVNS. The CDR3 length is 17 residues. The junction had 12 bases not matched to a gene; V was cut back by 6 bases and J by 6 bases. The CDR3 is CASSFGGDRGRSQPQHF. The CDR3 DNA reads as TGTGCCAGCAGCTTCGGCGGGGACAGGGGGCGAAGTCAGCCCCAGCATTTT.

The chain has TRBV19 and TRBJ1-5; D might be TRBD1 (6 bases). The ends were cut back, 6 bases at V and 7 bases at J, with 22 bases in the middle. The CDR3 is 16 residues long. Germline V gene sequence: CDR1 LNHDA, CDR2 SQIVND (reference sequence). The CDR3 coding sequence is TGTGCCAGTAGGCACATAGTGGGGGCCCGCGGGCAGCCCCAGCATTTT. It is translated as CASRHIVGARGQPQHF.